This T cell receptor (beta chain) is from a study of human T cells and chemical hapten exposure. The wider study: Diphenylcyclopropenone was applied weekly to patients' scalps across the approximately 24-week study. Overall study results and limits: Against controls, expanded TCRs gave rise to significantly more large CDR3 similarity clusters.

This clonotype came up a few times. Its antigen is undetermined. The CDR3 sequence is 21 residues long. The trim removed 5 bases at V and 2 bases at J, leaving 15 bases unmatched. Germline V gene sequence: CDR1 SGHTA, CDR2 FQGNSA. Time point: patch test 3, about 24 weeks after DPC sensitization. This sample's treatment: therapeutic diphenylcyclopropenone sensitization with weekly scalp DPC. Individual cDNA molecules (in the library) carried attached unique molecular identifiers. TCRdb processed the RACE reads anew with MiXCR; each CDR3 protein has one entry. The sample carries about 120,000 distinct CDR3 sequences, 10% to 12% recorded once.

Specimen: whole blood, collected in connection with sensitization to the hapten diphenylcyclopropenone (DPC). The TCR comes from a woman in her 50s with alopecia areata. Some clones in this sample may be carry-over from other donors' samples. The V call is TRBV7-2, the J call TRBJ2-1; 16 bases are a match to TRBD2. In DNA, the CDR3 is TGTGCCAGCAGCCTGGGACCCCTTCCCGGGACTAGCGGGAGGGCCTACAATGAGCAGTTCTTC. The encoded protein is CASSLGPLPGTSGRAYNEQFF.